This T cell receptor (beta chain) stems from a study of Graves' ophthalmopathy and Graves' hyperthyroidism. Points from the study as a whole: Sensitivity reached just under 90% and specificity roughly 76% for a 13-signature model separating ophthalmopathy from stable hyperthyroidism. In predicting ophthalmopathy progression, the model reached approximately 70% sensitivity and 72.22% specificity.

In its sample, this clonotype ranks as medium-sized. What it recognizes is unknown. The sequenced template was RNA, covering the TCR beta CDR3 region. HTBI-primed first-round RT-PCR preceded second-round multiplex PCR. TCRdb recomputed calls from the multiplex PCR reads with MiXCR, one row per CDR3 protein. The table has fewer than 20,000 distinct CDR3 sequences, 46% seen once. Trimming took 3 bases from V and 5 from J, leaving 19 bases between them. Germline V gene lookup returns CDR1 SNHLY and CDR2 FYNNEI. CDR3 length equals 16 residues. This TCR derives from a woman in her forties with stable Graves' hyperthyroidism. The rearrangement uses TRBV2 and TRBJ2-5; D is perhaps TRBD1 (6 bases). Sequencing was performed on peripheral blood. CDR3 loop: CASSDTRGFNSETQYF. In nucleotides, the CDR3 is TGTGCCAGCAGTGACACCAGGGGATTTAATTCGGAGACCCAGTACTTC. Filled out from reference TRBV2 and TRBJ2-5, the complete variable domain reads EPEVTQTPSHQVTQMGQEVILRCVPISNHLYFYWYRQILGQKVEFLVSFYNNEISEKSEIFDDQFSVERPDGSNFTLKIRSTKLEDSAMYFCASSDTRGFNSETQYFGPGTRLLVL.